One T cell receptor (beta chain) is described in this entry. Its antigen is as yet unknown. PCR primers comprised 60 Vbeta and 13 Jbeta primers. The method was immunoSEQ multiplex PCR; TCRdb's version includes in-frame clones alone and lacks a portion of them. The sample table includes about 160,000 clones. This sample is part of a study of cytomegalovirus exposure and HLA in healthy donors. In the study overall: Early on, a data release was issued that held approximately 78 million unique TCRs from HLA-typed donors. Study conclusions and caveats: Relative to equally common others, HLA-associated TCR beta chains showed greater clonal expansion in a later analysis.

This sequence was found in an older woman in good health and CMV-seronegative. Sequencing was performed on PBMCs.

The CDR3 coding sequence is TGTGCCAGCAGTTACGAGGCAGTGAGAGAAGCTTTCTTT. Its translation: CASSYEAVREAFF. This rearrangement joins TRBV6-6 to TRBJ1-1; D unclear. V lost 2 bases, J lost 8 bases, and 12 bases lay in between. CDR1 MNHNY and CDR2 SVGAGI come from the germline V gene (reference sequence). The CDR3 runs 13 residues.